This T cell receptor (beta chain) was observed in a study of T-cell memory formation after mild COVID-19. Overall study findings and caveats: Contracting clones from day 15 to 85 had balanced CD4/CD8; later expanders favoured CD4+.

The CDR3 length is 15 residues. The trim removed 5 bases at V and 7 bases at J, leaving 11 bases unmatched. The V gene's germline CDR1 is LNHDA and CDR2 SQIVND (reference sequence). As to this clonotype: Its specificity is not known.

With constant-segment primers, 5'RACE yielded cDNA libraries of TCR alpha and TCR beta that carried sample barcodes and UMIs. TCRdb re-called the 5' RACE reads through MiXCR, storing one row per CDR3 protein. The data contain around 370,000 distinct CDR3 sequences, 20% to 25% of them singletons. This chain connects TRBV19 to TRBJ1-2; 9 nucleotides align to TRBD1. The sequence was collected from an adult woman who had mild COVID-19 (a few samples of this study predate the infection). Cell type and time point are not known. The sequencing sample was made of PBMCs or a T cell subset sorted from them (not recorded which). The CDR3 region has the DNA TGTGCCAGTAGTGCCGGGACAGGGCCGAGGAGTGGCTACACCTTC. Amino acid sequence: CASSAGTGPRSGYTF.